The sample holds many counts of the clone carrying this T cell receptor beta chain. The antigen remains unidentified. TCRdb ran MiXCR on the 5' RACE reads and lists one entry per CDR3 protein. The table lists some 110,000 distinct CDR3 sequences, roughly 8.4% of them singletons. The sample is drawn from a study of T cells after yellow fever vaccination. Overall study findings and caveats: Contamination of FACS-sorted repertoires by abundant clonotypes from the bulk population could occur.

The CDR3 sequence is 15 residues long. Deletions cut 4 bases from V and 2 bases from J, with 14 bases between. The chain is built from TRBV12-3 or TRBV12-4 and TRBJ2-5; D perhaps matches TRBD2 (6 bases). The receptor comes from a man aged 25 to 40 who received the YFV17D yellow fever vaccine. The input for sequencing was CD8+ T cells sorted from PBMCs, taken 45 days after the yellow fever booster vaccination. Written as DNA, the CDR3 is TGTGCCAGCAGTTCAAATCTCGGGACTCAAGAGACCCAGTACTTC. Its translation: CASSSNLGTQETQYF.